These T cell receptor beta chains were read from a single sample in a study of T-cell reconstitution after alpha-beta-depleted transplantation in children. TCRdb reprocessed the PCR reads via MiXCR and lists one record per CDR3 protein. Among some 600,000 distinct CDR3 sequences listed, approximately 15% were seen once. Sequences were derived from PBMCs from the stem cell graft donor, sampled from the stem cell graft. These receptors came from a human donor who donated a stem cell graft to a child with acute myeloid leukemia. Both conserved end residues are trimmed from each CDR3. The D gene is left open where the match is weak. Only some rows state a clone size, as once, few, many or a class for expanded clones.

cdr3_aa,d_call,j_call,v_call,clone_size
AWSGGQNADEQY,TRBD1,TRBJ2-7,TRBV30,few
ASRVAVTDTQY,.,TRBJ2-3,TRBV12-3/TRBV12-4,.
ASSPGGQTGELF,.,TRBJ2-2,TRBV12-3/TRBV12-4,.
ASSPRPGGEDTEAF,.,TRBJ1-1,TRBV7-2,.
ASNPRAGPLLKNNEQF,.,TRBJ2-1,TRBV5-1,few
ASSLDMGQGAEAF,TRBD1,TRBJ1-1,TRBV7-9,few
SARSGFGGPRSPQH,.,TRBJ1-5,TRBV20-1,many
SAIRTGAYTQY,.,TRBJ2-3,TRBV20-1,few
ASSLVLQKNEKLF,.,TRBJ1-4,TRBV7-2,.
ASSLGHATDTQY,.,TRBJ2-3,TRBV7-3,many
ASSKVKGTNTEAF,.,TRBJ1-1,TRBV21-1,few
ASSESGGATNTEAF,.,TRBJ1-1,TRBV25-1,.
SADPNTEAF,.,TRBJ1-1,TRBV20-1,many
ATLEGRLSSGANVLT,.,TRBJ2-6,TRBV2,.
SVLSGSNTEAF,.,TRBJ1-1,TRBV29-1,many